A selection of T cell receptor beta chains follows, all from one sample in a study of control samples from healthy donors and cancer patients. The method was immunoSEQ multiplex PCR; TCRdb's version includes in-frame clones alone and lacks a portion of them. The sample holds about 170,000 clones, roughly 94% seen once. Input material: blood. The receptors shown here come from a woman aged 18-35 years in good health. Each CDR3 is given with its conserved first and last residue. A D gene is named only where the DNA matches it firmly. Only some rows state a clone size, as once, few, many or a class for expanded clones.

clone_size d_call j_call v_call cdr3_nt cdr3_aa
. . TRBJ1-2 TRBV3-1/TRBV3-2 TGTGCCAGCAGCCAAGTGGGGGTAAGCTACACCTTC CASSQVGVSYTF
. TRBD1 TRBJ2-3 TRBV5-1 TGCGCCAGCAGCTCGGGACAGGGTCGTACAGATACGCAGTATTTT CASSSGQGRTDTQYF
. TRBD2 TRBJ2-3 TRBV6-5 TGTGCCAGCAGTTACTCTAGCGGGAGGACCACAGATACGCAGTATTTT CASSYSSGRTTDTQYF
. . TRBJ1-2 TRBV11-2 TGTGCCAGCAGCTTATTGGGCGGTAACTATGGCTACACCTTC CASSLLGGNYGYTF
once . TRBJ2-1 TRBV11-3 TGTGCCAGCAGCTCAGCGACAGGTGAGCAGTTCTTC CASSSATGEQFF
. . TRBJ2-2 TRBV11-1 TGTGCCAGCAGCTTAGCGGGATTGAACACCGGGGAGCTGTTTTTT CASSLAGLNTGELFF
. . TRBJ2-5 TRBV6-5 TGTGCCAGCAGTTACGGGAAAAGGGAGACCCAGTACTTC CASSYGKRETQYF
. TRBD1 TRBJ2-2 TRBV7-2 TGTGCCAGCAGCTTAGCGGGACAGGGGGTCCCCGGGGAGCTGTTTTTT CASSLAGQGVPGELFF
. . TRBJ2-1 TRBV4-3 TGCGCCAGCAGCCATGTAGCGGCAGACCCATACAATGAGCAGTTCTTC CASSHVAADPYNEQFF
. . TRBJ1-5 TRBV6-5 TGTGCCAGCAGTTCGTCCCCGACAGTCAATCAGCCCCAGCATTTT CASSSSPTVNQPQHF
. . TRBJ1-2 TRBV6-1 TGTGCCAGCAGTGAGGGGTCAGCATCTAACTATGGCTACACCTTC CASSEGSASNYGYTF
. TRBD2 TRBJ2-7 TRBV7-2 TGTGCCAGCAGCTTCCGGGGGGGACCCTCCTACGAGCAGTACTTC CASSFRGGPSYEQYF
. . TRBJ2-2 TRBV5-8 TGTGCCAGCATCGGAGGTACAGGGCGAACCGGGGAGCTGTTTTTT CASIGGTGRTGELFF
once . TRBJ1-2 TRBV6-4 TGTGCCAGCAGTCGGTCGGGGGACTATGGCTACACCTTC CASSRSGDYGYTF
few . TRBJ1-5 TRBV6-6 TGTGCCAGCAGTTACTCCCGGCTCTTTAGCAATCAGCCCCAGCATTTT CASSYSRLFSNQPQHF
. TRBD1 TRBJ1-2 TRBV7-9 TGTGCCACTAGACAGGGGGGTAGTAACTATGGCTACACCTTC CATRQGGSNYGYTF
. . TRBJ1-6 TRBV18 TGTGCCAGCTCACTCGACAGAGTAAATTCACCCCTCCACTTT CASSLDRVNSPLHF
. . TRBJ2-7 TRBV9 TGTGCCAGCAGCGTAGACGCGGGCCCTAGCGCAGAGCAGTACTTC CASSVDAGPSAEQYF
. . TRBJ1-3 TRBV18 TGTGCCAGCTCACCACCGTCAGGGTTCGCCTCTGGAAACACCATATATTTT CASSPPSGFASGNTIYF
. TRBD2 TRBJ2-1 TRBV10-1 TGCGCCAGCAGCGGTCAAGCTAGCGGCAACAATGAGCAGTTCTTC CASSGQASGNNEQFF
. . TRBJ1-4 TRBV23-1 TGCGCCAGCAGTCAATTGGCCGGGGCGACTAATGAAAAACTGTTTTTT CASSQLAGATNEKLFF
. . TRBJ2-2 TRBV7-8 TGTGCCAGCAGCCCCCGCAGGGTTCGGAACGGGGAGCTGTTTTTT CASSPRRVRNGELFF
. . TRBJ2-7 TRBV19 TGTGCCAGTAGTATTTCGGACACCTCCTACGAGCAGTACTTC CASSISDTSYEQYF
. . TRBJ2-7 TRBV20-1 TGCAGTGCTAACAGGGAGTACGAGCAGTACTTC CSANREYEQYF
. TRBD2 TRBJ2-7 TRBV3-1/TRBV3-2 TGTGCCAGCAGCCAAGGGGGCGGGAGGGGCGAGCAGTACTTC CASSQGGGRGEQYF
. TRBD2 TRBJ2-3 TRBV5-6 TGTGCCAGCAGCGGGACCGGGACTAGAATAGGGTTCGCAGATACGCAGTATTTT CASSGTGTRIGFADTQYF
. TRBD2 TRBJ2-5 TRBV10-1 TGCGCCAGCAGTCACGGGACTAGCGGGAGCTCCGAGGGGACCCAGTACTTC CASSHGTSGSSEGTQYF
. . TRBJ1-1 TRBV5-1 TGCGCCAGCAGCTGGGGGGTTAACACTGAAGCTTTCTTT CASSWGVNTEAFF
. TRBD1 TRBJ1-5 TRBV2 TGTGCCAGCAGTAGAACAGGGGACCAGCCCCAGCATTTT CASSRTGDQPQHF
once . TRBJ1-4 TRBV3-1/TRBV3-2 TGTGCCAGCAGGGTCCGCGGGGAAAAACTGTTTTTT CASRVRGEKLFF
. . TRBJ2-1 TRBV18 TGTGCCAGCTCACCCTTTAAGGGATTGGAGCAGTTCTTC CASSPFKGLEQFF
. TRBD1 TRBJ1-2 TRBV29-1 TGCAGCGTTAGGGACAGGGGGCTTGATGGCTACACCTTC CSVRDRGLDGYTF
. TRBD1 TRBJ2-7 TRBV2 TGTGCCAGCAGGACAGGGGATCCCTACGAGCAGTACTTC CASRTGDPYEQYF
. . TRBJ1-2 TRBV3-1/TRBV3-2 TGTGCCAGCAGCCAAGTGGTGAGCTATGGCTACACCTTC CASSQVVSYGYTF
. . TRBJ2-3 TRBV11-2 TGTGCCAGCAGCCCCCGGTGGGGCGTAGTTTCAGATACGCAGTATTTT CASSPRWGVVSDTQYF
. . TRBJ2-7 TRBV6-2/TRBV6-3 TGTGCCAGCAGCACGGACAGCTCCTACGAGCAGTACTTC CASSTDSSYEQYF
. TRBD1 TRBJ1-5 TRBV19 TGTGCCAGTAGTATGTTGACAGGGGGTTATAGCAATCAGCCCCAGCATTTT CASSMLTGGYSNQPQHF
. . TRBJ1-2 TRBV5-1 TGCGCCAGCAGCCCTGGACAGTTAGCTAACTATGGCTACACCTTC CASSPGQLANYGYTF
. . TRBJ1-6 TRBV12-3/TRBV12-4 TGTGCCAGCAGTGCTGCGGCGAATTCACCCCTCCACTTT CASSAAANSPLHF
. TRBD2 TRBJ2-7 TRBV10-2 TGCGCCAGCAGTAGTTTAGCGGGAGCCTACGAGCAGTACTTC CASSSLAGAYEQYF
few . TRBJ1-2 TRBV6-6 TGTGCCAGCAGTTATGGTGGGAATGGCTACACCTTC CASSYGGNGYTF
. . TRBJ1-6 TRBV4-3 TGCGCCAGCAGCCAAGTAAATGAAGCTTCACCCCTCCACTTT CASSQVNEASPLHF
. TRBD2 TRBJ2-3 TRBV2 TGTGCCAGCAGTGAGGGACTAGCGGGGGCAGATACGCAGTATTTT CASSEGLAGADTQYF
. . TRBJ1-4 TRBV29-1 TGCAGCGTTGCGTCCACAACTAATGAAAAACTGTTTTTT CSVASTTNEKLFF
. TRBD2 TRBJ2-3 TRBV7-2 TGTGCCAGCAGCTCCCGGACTAGTACAGATACGCAGTATTTT CASSSRTSTDTQYF